These T cell receptor beta chains were read from a single sample in a study of tumor-infiltrating lymphocytes in glioblastoma multiforme. Via MiXCR, TCRdb re-called the multiplex PCR reads, giving one row per CDR3 protein. The data show around 10,000 distinct CDR3 sequences, about 72% seen once. The material sequenced was brain tumor tissue. The receptor source for this set is a male donor with glioblastoma. Both conserved end residues are part of each CDR3. Fields, in order: CDR3 length, clone size, V gene, D gene, J gene, CDR3 DNA, CDR3 protein. D genes are given only for firm matches. Size is omitted from some rows. Given values are once, few, many or a class for expanded clones.

>13|few|TRBV20-1|NA|TRBJ2-7
TGCAGTGCTAGAGAGGCGGACTCCTACGAGCAGTATTTC
CSAREADSYEQYF
>14|NA|TRBV6-6|NA|TRBJ2-3
TGTGCCAGCAGTTACATCCGGGAGACAGATACGCAGTATTTT
CASSYIRETDTQYF
>15|few|TRBV20-1|TRBD1|TRBJ2-3
TGCAGTGCCCCCCGGACAGGGACGACCCTTAATACGCGGTATTTT
CSAPRTGTTLNTRYF
>12|medium-sized|TRBV29-1|TRBD2|TRBJ2-3
TGCAGCCTAGCGGGGGGAGAGGATACGCAGTATTTT
CSLAGGEDTQYF
>15|NA|TRBV6-5|NA|TRBJ2-2
TGTGTCAGCAGTTCCGGGACAACGAACACCGGGGAGCTGTTTTTT
CVSSSGTTNTGELFF
>15|NA|TRBV20-1|TRBD2|TRBJ2-5
TGCAGTGCTGGAGATCCCGGGGGGGGGGGGGAGGCCCAGTACTTC
CSAGDPGGGGEAQYF
>13|few|TRBV12-3/TRBV12-4|NA|TRBJ1-5
TGTGCCGGCAGTGCGTCAGGGATGGTGCCCCAGCATTTT
CAGSASGMVPQHF
>16|NA|TRBV11-2|NA|TRBJ2-1
TGTGCCAGCAGCCCGTTGTGGGGCGGGATCTACAATGAGCAGTTCTTC
CASSPLWGGIYNEQFF
>13|NA|TRBV5-6|NA|TRBJ2-7
TGTGCCAGCAGCTTTGACAGCTCCTACGAGCAGTACTTC
CASSFDSSYEQYF
>12|NA|TRBV12-3/TRBV12-4|NA|TRBJ2-2
TGTGCCAGCACGGAGAACACCGGGGAGCTGTTTTTT
CASTENTGELFF
>16|NA|TRBV21-1|NA|TRBJ2-4
TGTGCCAACGGCAAAGGGGACACAGGGCTTAAAAACATTCAGTACTTC
CANGKGDTGLKNIQYF
>12|NA|TRBV14|NA|TRBJ1-2
TGTGCCAGCAGAGATGGGGGCCATGGCTACACCTTC
CASRDGGHGYTF
>14|NA|TRBV12-3/TRBV12-4|TRBD1|TRBJ2-7
TGTGCCAGCAGACCGGGACAGGGTCCCTACGAGCAGTACTTC
CASRPGQGPYEQYF
>18|NA|TRBV11-2|TRBD2|TRBJ2-3
TGTGCCAGCAGCTTCCCCGGACTAGCGGGGGGGCCGGTGGAAACGCAGTATTTT
CASSFPGLAGGPVETQYF
>15|few|TRBV7-9|NA|TRBJ2-1
TGTGCCAGCAGCTTAGCGGACAAGGGAGTCGATGAGCAGTTCTTC
CASSLADKGVDEQFF
>18|medium-sized|TRBV6-1|NA|TRBJ2-6
TGTGCCAGCAGTGAAGCACCAGGCCCCTACTCTGGGGCCAACGTCCTGACTTTC
CASSEAPGPYSGANVLTF
>11|NA|TRBV12-3/TRBV12-4|TRBD1|TRBJ2-1
TGTGCCAGCAGTACAGGGGGCGAGCAGTTCTTC
CASSTGGEQFF
>14|NA|TRBV11-3|NA|TRBJ1-1
TGTGCCAGCAGCTTAGGTGGAGGGGCCGGTGAAGCTTTCTTT
CASSLGGGAGEAFF
>15|NA|TRBV20-1|NA|TRBJ1-6
TGCAGTGCTAGAGGGCGGGGTTCCATGAATTCACCCCCCAACTTT
CSARGRGSMNSPPNF
>15|few|TRBV20-1|TRBD1|TRBJ1-2
TGCAGTGCTAGATTGACAGGGGTGGGCTCTTATGGCTACACCTTC
CSARLTGVGSYGYTF
>14|NA|TRBV28|TRBD1|TRBJ2-7
TGTGCCAGCAGCATGTGGACAGGAGTCCACGAGCAGTACTTC
CASSMWTGVHEQYF
>17|few|TRBV7-9|TRBD1|TRBJ2-5
TGTGCCAGCAGCCTGGACAAGACAGGGGGATCCAGGGAGACCCAGTACTTC
CASSLDKTGGSRETQYF
>15|NA|TRBV9|NA|TRBJ2-2
TGTGCCAGCAGCGCGGAGGGACTCCCGGGCGGGGAGCTGTTTTTT
CASSAEGLPGGELFF
>11|few|TRBV20-1|NA|TRBJ1-1
TGCAGTGCTAAGGGGAATACTGAAGCTTTCTTT
CSAKGNTEAFF
>14|NA|TRBV20-1|TRBD2|TRBJ2-7
TGCAGTGCTAGGTGGGAGGGAGTGGGCTACGAGCAGTACTTC
CSARWEGVGYEQYF
>15|NA|TRBV11-2|NA|TRBJ2-5
TGTGCCAGCAGCCTCGGGGACCAGGTTGGGGAGACCCAGTACTTC
CASSLGDQVGETQYF
>14|NA|TRBV11-2|NA|TRBJ2-2
TGTGCCAGCAGCCCCGGGACTTATTCCGGGGAGCTGTTTTTT
CASSPGTYSGELFF
>14|many|TRBV7-9|NA|TRBJ2-2
TGTGCCAGCAGCTTAGCGGCGAACACCGGGGAGCTGTTTTTT
CASSLAANTGELFF
>15|medium-sized|TRBV12-3/TRBV12-4|NA|TRBJ1-1
TGTGCCAGCAGTTTTGGTGCCAGGGGGAACACTGAAGCTTTCTTT
CASSFGARGNTEAFF
>14|NA|TRBV11-3|NA|TRBJ2-3
TGTGCCAGCAACTTGGATACTGGCACAGATACGCAATATTTT
CASNLDTGTDTQYF
>16|NA|TRBV6-1|TRBD2|TRBJ2-1
TGTGCCAGCAGTGAAGGAGCGGGAGGATCTTACAATGAGCAGTTCTTC
CASSEGAGGSYNEQFF
>14|large|TRBV11-2|TRBD2|TRBJ2-1
TGTGCCAGCAGCCTTGGGGGGGGGTCCAATGAGCAGTTCTTC
CASSLGGGSNEQFF
>15|NA|TRBV11-2|NA|TRBJ1-2
TGTGCCAGCAGCCAGCCGACAGGAATTTACTATGGCCACACCTTC
CASSQPTGIYYGHTF
>14|NA|TRBV11-2|NA|TRBJ2-2
TGTGCCAGCAGCTTAGATCTAGATCACGGTGAGCTGTTTTTT
CASSLDLDHGELFF
>14|NA|TRBV13|NA|TRBJ2-1
TGTGCCAGCAGCTCGACGGCTCGGCGCGATGAGCAGTTCTTC
CASSSTARRDEQFF
>12|NA|TRBV7-8|NA|TRBJ2-7
TGTGCCAGCAGCAACAGGGTACGCGAGCAGTACTTC
CASSNRVREQYF
>16|few|TRBV6-1|TRBD1|TRBJ2-1
TGTGCCAGCAGTGAACTGGACAGGGGCCCTTACAATGAGCAGTTCTTC
CASSELDRGPYNEQFF
>16|few|TRBV6-5|NA|TRBJ2-7
TGTGCCAGCAGAACCCCGAGGCTGGCAGGGGACTACGAGCAGTACTTC
CASRTPRLAGDYEQYF
>14|NA|TRBV14|NA|TRBJ2-1
TGTGCCAGCAGCAAAGATGTGCGTTACAGTGAGCAGTTCTTC
CASSKDVRYSEQFF
>14|NA|TRBV20-1|NA|TRBJ2-1
TGCAGTGCTAGAGGGGCCCAGATAGGGACCACGGAGTTCTTC
CSARGAQIGTTEFF
>18|NA|TRBV4-2|NA|TRBJ2-5
TGTGCCAGCAGCCGAGATCTAACCGATTGGGTGGCCCAAGAGACCCAGTACTTC
CASSRDLTDWVAQETQYF
>12|few|TRBV11-3|TRBD1|TRBJ2-1
TGTGCCAGCAGCCCCGGACAGGGTGAGCAGTTCTTC
CASSPGQGEQFF